These 11 T cell receptor beta chains share one sample of origin, sequenced in a study of T cell responses to AZD1222 COVID-19 vaccine. TCRdb's copy holds only in-frame clones and misses some; the assay was immunoSEQ multiplex PCR. The table lists over 65,000 clones, around nine tenths of them singletons. The sample was peripheral blood, taken 28 days after the second AZD1222 dose. The receptors originated from an adult who received the AZD1222 COVID-19 vaccine.

This clone was seen just once. The chain is built from TRBV2 and TRBJ2-3; 9 bases align to TRBD2. The V and J ends lost 7 bases and 4 bases, in that order; junction bases with no gene match: 15. This CDR3 spans 17 amino acids. The germline CDR1 and CDR2 sequences are SNHLY and FYNNEI. The CDR3 protein is CASIKKVASGTADTQYF. In nucleotides, the CDR3 is TGTGCCAGCATCAAGAAGGTGGCTAGCGGGACGGCAGATACGCAGTATTTT.

Only a few counts were recorded for this clone. The chain has TRBV11-1 and TRBJ1-6; D is unresolved. The CDR3 covers 13 residues. CDR1 is SGHAT, CDR2 FQDESV, per germline (reference sequence). The V gene lost 5 bases and the J gene lost 7 bases, with 9 bases spanning the gap. The CDR3 DNA follows: TGTGCCAGCAGCGCCCGACTGAATTCACCCCTCCACTTT. This encodes CASSARLNSPLHF.

In regard to this clone: This CDR3 is also generated by other DNA sequences in the sample. The genes are TRBV5-1 and TRBJ1-1; D call uncertain. The germline gives CDR1 SGHRS, CDR2 YFSETQ. Trimming removed 1 base from V and 1 base from J, with 2 bases in between. The CDR3 length is 12 residues. The CDR3 sequence is CASSLTNTEAFF. The CDR3 DNA is TGCGCCAGCAGCTTGACGAACACTGAAGCTTTCTTT.

The chain uses TRBV11-2 and TRBJ2-1, with 9 bases identical to TRBD2. V trimming: 1 base; J trimming: 9 bases; junction bases outside the gene matches: 7. This CDR3 is 15 amino acids long. Germline assignment: CDR1 SGHAT and CDR2 FQNNGV. CDR3 bases: TGTGCCAGCAGCTTAGTGGCGGGAGGGCATGGTGAGCAGTTCTTC. This encodes CASSLVAGGHGEQFF.

The V and J genes are TRBV5-1 and TRBJ2-6, with TRBD1 matching 11 bases. The CDR3 sequence is 19 residues long. J gave up 1 base and V 1 base, and 7 bases lay outside the gene matches. Germline loops: CDR1 SGHRS, CDR2 YFSETQ. In DNA, the CDR3 is TGCGCCAGCAGCTTGAATTACGGACAGGGGGCTTCTGGGGCCAACGTCCTGACTTTC. As protein: CASSLNYGQGASGANVLTF.

The rearrangement joins TRBV6-2 or TRBV6-3 to TRBJ2-7; TRBD2 matches 9 bases. Germline CDR1 and CDR2: MNHEY and SVGEGT. Trimming took 6 bases from V and 5 from J; bases not matched to a gene: 11. The CDR3 spans 15 residues. CDR3 sequence reads: CASSRPGLAPHEQYF. The CDR3, as DNA: TGTGCCAGCAGCAGGCCGGGACTAGCTCCCCACGAGCAGTACTTC.

The chain links TRBV5-8 to TRBJ2-7, with TRBD2 as a possible D gene (5 bases). CDR3 length: 17 residues. Germline V gene sequence: CDR1 SGHTS, CDR2 YDEGEE. V was pared by 3 bases and J by 3 bases, with 22 bases between. CDR3 protein: CASSSNLATGIGYEQYF. The CDR3 DNA sequence: TGTGCCAGCAGCTCGAATTTAGCGACGGGCATAGGCTACGAGCAGTACTTC.

This rearrangement joins TRBV3-1 (or the pseudogene TRBV3-2) to TRBJ1-3; 7 nucleotides agree with TRBD1. Germline V CDR1 and CDR2: LGHDT, YNNKEL (reference sequence). The CDR3 is 13 amino acids. Trimming took 5 bases from V and 3 from J; bases not matched to a gene: 1. The CDR3 DNA sequence: TGTGCCAGCAGCGACAGGGTTGGAAACACCATATATTTT. It is translated as CASSDRVGNTIYF.

In DNA form, the CDR3 reads TGCGCCAGCAGAGCCTGGACTAGCGGGAGCCGGGTTTACGAGCAGTACTTC. Its translation is CASRAWTSGSRVYEQYF. The chain employs TRBV10-2 and TRBJ2-7; TRBD2 matches at 13 bases. Trimming cost V 6 bases and J 4 bases; bases outside gene matches: 12. Germline CDR1 WSHSY, CDR2 SAAADI. The CDR3 has 17 amino acids.

The V and J genes are TRBV19 and TRBJ1-2; 7 positions match TRBD1. CDR3 length: 12 residues. Unmatched junction bases numbered 3, after V lost 6 bases and J lost 5 bases. Looked up from germline, CDR1 is LNHDA and CDR2 is SQIVND (reference sequence). DNA of the CDR3: TGTGCCAGTAGCGGACAGGCGTATGGCTACACCTTC. This codes for CASSGQAYGYTF.

The chain joins TRBV4-1 to TRBJ2-1; 8 bases fit TRBD2. The CDR3 covers 17 residues. J gave up 2 bases and V 3 bases, and 9 bases lay outside the gene matches. Germline-derived CDR1 and CDR2 are MGHRA and YSYEKL. CDR3 in DNA: TGCGCCAGCAGCCATGTACCCGGGACTAGTGCCTACAATGAGCAGTTCTTC. It encodes CASSHVPGTSAYNEQFF.